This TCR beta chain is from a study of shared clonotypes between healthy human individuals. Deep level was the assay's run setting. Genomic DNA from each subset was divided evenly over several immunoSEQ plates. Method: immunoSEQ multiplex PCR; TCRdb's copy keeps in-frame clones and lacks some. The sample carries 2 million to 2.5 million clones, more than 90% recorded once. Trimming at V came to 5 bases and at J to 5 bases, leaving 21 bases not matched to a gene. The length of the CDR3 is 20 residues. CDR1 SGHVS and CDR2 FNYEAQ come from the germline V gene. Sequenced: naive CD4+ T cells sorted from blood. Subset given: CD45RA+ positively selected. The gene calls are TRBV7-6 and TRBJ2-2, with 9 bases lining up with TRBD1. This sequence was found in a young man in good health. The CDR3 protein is CASSAGTGLNPLLGTGELFF. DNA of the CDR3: TGTGCCAGCAGCGCCGGGACAGGGTTGAACCCTCTCTTGGGGACCGGGGAGCTGTTTTTT. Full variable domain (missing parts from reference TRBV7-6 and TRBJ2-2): GAGVSQSPRYKVTKRGQDVALRCDPISGHVSLYWYRQALGQGPEFLTYFNYEAQQDKSGLPNDRFSAERPEGSISTLTIQRTEQRDSAMYRCASSAGTGLNPLLGTGELFFGEGSRLTVL.